This T cell receptor (beta chain) is drawn from a study of T cell responses to AZD1222 COVID-19 vaccine. This CDR3 has 13 residues. The V gene's germline CDR1 is SGHNT and CDR2 YYREEE (reference sequence). V lost 4 bases to trimming and J lost 2 bases, with 9 bases between them. This clone was counted once. The protocol was immunoSEQ multiplex PCR, while the TCRdb copy is restricted to in-frame clones and leaves out a portion. The sample lists about 100,000 clones; 80% to 90% were seen once. The specimen comprised peripheral blood, sampled on day 0 of AZD1222 vaccination. The chain uses TRBV5-4 and TRBJ1-2; D might be TRBD1 (6 bases). This TCR came from an adult in good health. CDR3 protein: CASSTQGNYGYTF. The CDR3 bases are TGTGCCAGCAGCACTCAGGGGAACTATGGCTACACCTTC.